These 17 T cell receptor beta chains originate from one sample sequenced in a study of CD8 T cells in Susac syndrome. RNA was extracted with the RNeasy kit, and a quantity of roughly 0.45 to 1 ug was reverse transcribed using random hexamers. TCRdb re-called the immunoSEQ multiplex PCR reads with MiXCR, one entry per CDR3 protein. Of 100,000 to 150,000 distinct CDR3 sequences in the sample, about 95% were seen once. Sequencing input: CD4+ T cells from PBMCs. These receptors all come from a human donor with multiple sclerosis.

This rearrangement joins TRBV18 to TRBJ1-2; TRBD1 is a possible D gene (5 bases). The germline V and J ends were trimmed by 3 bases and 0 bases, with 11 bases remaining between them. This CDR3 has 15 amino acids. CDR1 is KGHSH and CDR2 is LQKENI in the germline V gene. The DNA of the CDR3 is TGTGCCAGCTCACCGACAGAAACCACTAACTATGGCTACACCTTC. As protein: CASSPTETTNYGYTF.

As DNA, the CDR3 is TGTGCCAGCAGCTTGATCTCGGGCTCCTACAATGAGCAGTTCTTC. Amino acid sequence: CASSLISGSYNEQFF. The chain employs TRBV7-8 and TRBJ2-1; D remains unclear. The CDR3 contains 15 residues. Trimming shortened V by 3 bases and J by 0 bases, and 9 bases separated the two germline ends. Germline V gene sequence: CDR1 SGHVS, CDR2 FQNEAQ. The complete variable domain, with remaining parts taken from reference TRBV7-8 and TRBJ2-1, reads GAGVSQSPRYKVAKRGQDVALRCDPISGHVSLFWYQQALGQGPEFLTYFQNEAQLDKSGLPSDRFFAERPEGSVSTLKIQRTQQEDSAVYLCASSLISGSYNEQFFGPGTRLTVL.

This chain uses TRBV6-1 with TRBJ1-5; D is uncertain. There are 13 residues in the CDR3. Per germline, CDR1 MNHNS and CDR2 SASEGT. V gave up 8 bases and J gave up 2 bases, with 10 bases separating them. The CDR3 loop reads CASSKRGNQPQHF. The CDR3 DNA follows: TGTGCCAGCTCCAAGAGGGGCAATCAGCCCCAGCATTTT.

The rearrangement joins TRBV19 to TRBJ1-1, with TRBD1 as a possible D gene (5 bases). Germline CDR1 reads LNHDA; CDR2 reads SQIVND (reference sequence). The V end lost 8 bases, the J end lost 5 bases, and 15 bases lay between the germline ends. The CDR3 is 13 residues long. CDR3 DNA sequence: TGTGCCAGTGGCGGGACTCCCGGGACTGAAGCTTTCTTT. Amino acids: CASGGTPGTEAFF.

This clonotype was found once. The CDR3 protein is CSVDVGVNTEAFF. As DNA, the CDR3 is TGCAGCGTTGACGTAGGTGTGAACACTGAAGCTTTCTTT. J is TRBJ1-1 and V is TRBV29-1, with D uncertain. Germline V lookup: CDR1 SQVTM, CDR2 ANQGSEA. V was trimmed by 3 bases and J by 0 bases, leaving 8 bases between them. The CDR3 is 13 amino acids. Variable domain in full (rest from reference TRBV29-1 and TRBJ1-1): SAVISQKPSRDICQRGTSLTIQCQVDSQVTMMFWYRQQPGQSLTLIATANQGSEATYESGFVIDKFPISRPNLTFSTLTVSNMSPEDSSIYLCSVDVGVNTEAFFGQGTRLTVV.

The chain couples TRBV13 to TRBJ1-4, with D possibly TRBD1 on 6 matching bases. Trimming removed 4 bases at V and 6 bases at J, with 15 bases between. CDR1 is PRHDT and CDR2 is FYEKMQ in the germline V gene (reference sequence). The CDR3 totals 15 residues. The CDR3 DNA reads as TGTGCCAGCAGCTCCCGGCGTAAGGGGGATGAAAAACTGTTTTTT. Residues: CASSSRRKGDEKLFF.

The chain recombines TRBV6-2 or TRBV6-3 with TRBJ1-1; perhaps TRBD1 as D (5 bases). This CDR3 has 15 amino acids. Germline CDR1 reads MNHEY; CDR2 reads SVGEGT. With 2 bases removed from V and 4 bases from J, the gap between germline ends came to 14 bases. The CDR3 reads CASSYPQGDGTEAFF. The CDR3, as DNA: TGTGCCAGCAGTTACCCTCAGGGAGACGGCACTGAAGCTTTCTTT.

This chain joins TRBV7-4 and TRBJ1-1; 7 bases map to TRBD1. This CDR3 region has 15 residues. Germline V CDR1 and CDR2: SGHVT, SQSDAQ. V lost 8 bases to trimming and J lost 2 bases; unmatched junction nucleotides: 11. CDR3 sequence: CASGVLGQLNTEAFF. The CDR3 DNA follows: TGTGCCAGCGGGGTCTTGGGACAGCTAAACACTGAAGCTTTCTTT.

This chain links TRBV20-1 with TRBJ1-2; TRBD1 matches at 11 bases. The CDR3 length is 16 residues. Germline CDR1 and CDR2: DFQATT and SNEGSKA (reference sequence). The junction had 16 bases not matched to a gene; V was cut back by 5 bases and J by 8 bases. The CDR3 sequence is CSALDRGLFSSSGYTF. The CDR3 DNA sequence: TGCAGTGCTTTGGACAGGGGGCTTTTCTCATCATCGGGCTACACCTTC.

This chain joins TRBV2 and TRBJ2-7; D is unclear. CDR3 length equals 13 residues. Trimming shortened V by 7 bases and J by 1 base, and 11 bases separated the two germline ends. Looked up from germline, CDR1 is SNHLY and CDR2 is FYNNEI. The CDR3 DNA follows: TGTGCCAGCACTAAGGCCCAGTCCTACGAGCAGTACTTC. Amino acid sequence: CASTKAQSYEQYF. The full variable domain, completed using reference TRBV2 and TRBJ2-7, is EPEVTQTPSHQVTQMGQEVILRCVPISNHLYFYWYRQILGQKVEFLVSFYNNEISEKSEIFDDQFSVERPDGSNFTLKIRSTKLEDSAMYFCASTKAQSYEQYFGPGTRLTVT.

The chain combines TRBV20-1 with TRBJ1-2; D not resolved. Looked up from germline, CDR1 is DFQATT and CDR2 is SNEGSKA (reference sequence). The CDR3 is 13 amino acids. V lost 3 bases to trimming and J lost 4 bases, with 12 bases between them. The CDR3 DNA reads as TGCAGTGCTAGTTATGGTACCGGCTATGGCTACACCTTC. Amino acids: CSASYGTGYGYTF.

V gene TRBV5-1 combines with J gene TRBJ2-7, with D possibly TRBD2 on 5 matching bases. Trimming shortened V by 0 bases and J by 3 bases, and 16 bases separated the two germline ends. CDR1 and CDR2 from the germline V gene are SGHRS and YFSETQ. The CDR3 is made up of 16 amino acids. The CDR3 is CASSLEWESLFYEQYF. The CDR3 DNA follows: TGCGCCAGCAGCTTGGAATGGGAGAGCCTTTTCTACGAGCAGTACTTC.

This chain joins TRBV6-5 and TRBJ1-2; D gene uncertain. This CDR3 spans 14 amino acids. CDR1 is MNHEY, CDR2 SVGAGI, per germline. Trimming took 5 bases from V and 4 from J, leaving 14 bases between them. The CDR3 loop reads CASSRTREVYGYTF. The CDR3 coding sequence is TGTGCCAGCAGTCGAACGAGAGAAGTCTATGGCTACACCTTC.

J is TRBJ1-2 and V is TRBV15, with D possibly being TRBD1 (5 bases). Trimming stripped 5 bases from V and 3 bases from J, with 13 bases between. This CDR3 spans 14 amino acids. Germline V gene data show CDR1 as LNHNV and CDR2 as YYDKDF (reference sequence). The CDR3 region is CATSGGGADYGYTF. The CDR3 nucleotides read TGTGCCACCAGCGGCGGGGGAGCTGACTATGGCTACACCTTC.

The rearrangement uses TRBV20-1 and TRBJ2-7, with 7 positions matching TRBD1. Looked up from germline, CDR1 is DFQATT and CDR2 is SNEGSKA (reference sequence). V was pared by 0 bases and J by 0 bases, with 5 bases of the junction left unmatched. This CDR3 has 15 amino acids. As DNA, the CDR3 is TGCAGTGCTAGAGACCCGGGGACAGCCTCCTACGAGCAGTACTTC. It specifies CSARDPGTASYEQYF.

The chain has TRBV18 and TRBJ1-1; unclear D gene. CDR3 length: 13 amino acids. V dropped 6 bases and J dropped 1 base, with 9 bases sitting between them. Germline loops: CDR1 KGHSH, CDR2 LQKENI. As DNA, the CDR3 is TGTGCCAGCTCCCAACAAAAGAACACTGAAGCTTTCTTT. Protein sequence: CASSQQKNTEAFF.

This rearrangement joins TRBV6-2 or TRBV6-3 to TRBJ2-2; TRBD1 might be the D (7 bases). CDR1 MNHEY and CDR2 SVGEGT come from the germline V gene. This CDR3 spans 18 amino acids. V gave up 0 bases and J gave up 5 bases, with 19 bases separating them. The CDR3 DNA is TGTGCCAGCAGTTACTCGATTCTAGGAGGGGGCTATACCGGGGAGCTGTTTTTT. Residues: CASSYSILGGGYTGELFF.